These T cell receptor beta chains were read from a single sample in a study of response to subunit inactivated influenza vaccine. TCRdb reanalysed the RT-PCR reads using MiXCR and keeps one entry per CDR3 protein. Altogether hundreds of thousands of distinct CDR3 sequences are present, more than 10% being singletons, with the ten largest covering over 6.5%. This specimen was non-naive T cells sorted from PBMCs, taken 14 to 15 days before vaccination. Receptor source: a man aged 45-65 years who received an inactivated influenza vaccine. Each CDR3 is given with its conserved first and last residue. D genes are given only for firm matches. Size is omitted from some rows. Given values are once, few, many or a class for expanded clones.

TRBV30,TRBJ2-1,NA,15,TRBD2,TGTGCCTGGAGTAGACTAGCGGGAGGGGCCAATGAGCAGTTCTTC,CAWSRLAGGANEQFF
TRBV5-6,TRBJ1-1,NA,15,NA,NA,CASSLIFGGGSVAVF
TRBV12-3/TRBV12-4,TRBJ1-1,few,14,NA,TGTGCCAGCACCGGCGGGACACCGAACACTGAAGCTTTCTTT,CASTGGTPNTEAFF
TRBV29-1,TRBJ1-6,many,14,TRBD1,TGCAGCGTAAGGACAGGGGGTTCAGGATCACCCCTCCACTTT,CSVRTGGSGSPLHF
TRBV4-1,TRBJ1-1,few,15,NA,TGCGCCAGCAGCCAAGATCCCCAGGGGTGGGCTGAAGCTTTCTTT,CASSQDPQGWAEAFF
TRBV28,TRBJ2-7,NA,17,TRBD1,TGTGCCAGCAGCGGACAGGGGGCCTCGCGGGGGAGATACGAGCAGTACTTC,CASSGQGASRGRYEQYF
TRBV12-3/TRBV12-4,TRBJ2-7,many,13,TRBD1,TGTGCCAGCAGGCCGACAGGGGCCTACGAGCAGTACTTC,CASRPTGAYEQYF
TRBV28,TRBJ2-3,NA,15,NA,TGTGCCAGCAGTTTACCAACTAGAAGCACAGATACGCAGTATTTT,CASSLPTRSTDTQYF
TRBV12-3/TRBV12-4,TRBJ2-1,many,13,TRBD1,TGTGCCAGCAGTCCGACGACAGGGGTTGAGGAGTTCTTC,CASSPTTGVEEFF
TRBV27,TRBJ2-2,few,20,NA,TGTGCCAGCACCCTCGGGATGGAATTCGGTCAAGAGGCGAACACCGGGGAGCTGTTTTTT,CASTLGMEFGQEANTGELFF
TRBV29-1,TRBJ2-1,many,12,TRBD1,TGCAGCGTAATCGACAGGGGAGGCGAGCAGTTCTTC,CSVIDRGGEQFF
TRBV20-1,TRBJ1-2,NA,13,TRBD1,TGCAGCCCTGGGGGCCAGGGGGTCTATGGCTACACCTTC,CSPGGQGVYGYTF
TRBV3-1,TRBJ2-3,NA,12,NA,TGTGCCAGCAGCCAAGTCAGGGGTGGGCAGTATTTT,CASSQVRGGQYF
TRBV6-2/TRBV6-3,TRBJ1-5,NA,17,TRBD1,TGTGCCAGCAGTTACCCTACTGGGACAGCTGGGGATCAGCCCCAGCATTTT,CASSYPTGTAGDQPQHF
TRBV18,TRBJ1-1,few,15,NA,TGTGCCAGCTCACCACCCGCCAGGGGGAACACTGAAGCTTTCTTT,CASSPPARGNTEAFF
TRBV12-3/TRBV12-4,TRBJ2-5,few,16,TRBD1,TGTGCCAGCAGGCCTAGCCCGGGACAGGGAGAAGAGACCCAGTACTTC,CASRPSPGQGEETQYF
TRBV9,TRBJ2-1,NA,14,NA,TGTGCCAGCAGCGTTTCCGGTTTTTACAATGAGCAGTTCTTC,CASSVSGFYNEQFF
TRBV27,TRBJ2-1,many,19,TRBD1,TGTGCCAGCAGTTTTTTGCCCCGGGTGGGACAGGGGGATCGGAATGAGCAGTTCTTC,CASSFLPRVGQGDRNEQFF
TRBV27,TRBJ2-5,NA,13,NA,TGTGCCAGCAGGAAGCAGGGTAGGGAGACCCAGTACTTC,CASRKQGRETQYF
TRBV6-2/TRBV6-3,TRBJ1-1,NA,14,NA,TGTGCCAGCAGTTACTCTACGGGGTACACTGAAGCTTTCTTT,CASSYSTGYTEAFF
TRBV20-1,TRBJ2-3,NA,16,TRBD2,TGCAGTGCCAATGGACCTAGCGGGAGGGCAAGGGATACGCAGTATTTT,CSANGPSGRARDTQYF
TRBV5-1,TRBJ2-1,many,14,TRBD1,TGCGCCAGCCTCCCCGGACAGGGATACAATGAGCAGTTCTTC,CASLPGQGYNEQFF
TRBV7-9,TRBJ1-1,NA,14,NA,TGTGCCAGCAGCCAGCAGGGCCTGAACACTGAAGCTTTCTTT,CASSQQGLNTEAFF
TRBV20-1,TRBJ2-7,many,15,NA,TGCAGTGCTAGAGAATGGGGGACATCCTCCTACGAGCAGTACTTC,CSAREWGTSSYEQYF
TRBV7-2,TRBJ1-3,NA,16,NA,TGTGCCAGCAGCTTTGCAGAACAGAACTCTGGAAACACCATATATTTT,CASSFAEQNSGNTIYF
TRBV7-2,TRBJ2-2,NA,16,NA,TGTGCCAGCAGCTTAGTTCGGGGGCTGGACACCGGGGAGCTGTTTTTT,CASSLVRGLDTGELFF
TRBV27,TRBJ1-1,few,16,TRBD1,TGTGCCAGCAGTCGTGCCGGGACAGGGACGTCCGGGGAAGCTTTCTTT,CASSRAGTGTSGEAFF
TRAV18,TRBJ1-1,few,18,TRBD1,TGTGCCCTCTGCTCACACATCGGTAGGGGGCAAGGGAACACTGAAGCTTTCTTT,CALCSHIGRGQGNTEAFF
TRBV20-1,TRBJ2-1,few,15,TRBD1,TGCAGTGCTAAAACCGGGACAGGGCTATACAATGAGCAGTTCTTC,CSAKTGTGLYNEQFF
TRBV5-6,TRBJ2-7,many,11,NA,TGTGCCAGCAGCGGCCACTACGAGCAGTACTTC,CASSGHYEQYF